The entry below describes one T cell receptor (beta chain). The antigen is undetermined. The entry originates in a study of post-analysis software for immune sequencing data. The overall study: The disease courses covered relapsing-remitting, secondary progressive and progressive-relapsing multiple sclerosis.

Study-level points and caveats: Compared with controls, patients showed significantly lower normalized Chao1 diversity. Five TRBV segments, including TRBV5-6, TRBV5-1 and TRBV20-1, were more frequent in patients than controls. Co-batched samples clustered tightly together by F measure.

Sequencing libraries made from TCR beta cDNA carried unique molecular identifiers. Input of about 0.95 to 10 million T cells yielded a few hundred thousand cDNA molecules. TCRdb re-derived calls from the PCR reads in MiXCR, one entry per CDR3 protein. The sample has 600,000 to 700,000 distinct CDR3 sequences, over 45% seen once. Germline CDR1 SGHKS, CDR2 YYEKEE (reference sequence). This CDR3 has 15 residues. Trimming at V came to 1 base and at J to 6 bases, leaving 5 bases not matched to a gene. V is TRBV5-5 and J is TRBJ2-5, with 11 bases lining up with TRBD2. Sequencing was done on a sample of blood. The receptor's source is a girl aged 2-10 years with multiple sclerosis. In DNA form, the CDR3 reads TGTGCCAGCAGCTTGACTAGCGGGAGTCAGAAGACCCAGTACTTC. Encoded protein: CASSLTSGSQKTQYF.